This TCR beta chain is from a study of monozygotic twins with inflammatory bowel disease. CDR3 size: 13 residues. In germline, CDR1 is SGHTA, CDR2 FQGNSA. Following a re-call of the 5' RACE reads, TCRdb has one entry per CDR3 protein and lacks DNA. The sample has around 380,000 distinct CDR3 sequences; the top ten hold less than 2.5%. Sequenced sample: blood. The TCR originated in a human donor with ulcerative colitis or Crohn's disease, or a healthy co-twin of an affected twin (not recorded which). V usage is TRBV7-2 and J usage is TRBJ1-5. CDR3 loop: CASSLAGHQPQHF.